The T cell receptor beta chain described here comes from a study of metastatic and nonmetastatic thyroid tumors. No treatment of any kind had been given to any patient before thyroid surgery. In the authors' methods: Between-group CDR3 differences, defined by clinicopathological status, yielded a distant-metastasis classifier for papillary thyroid cancer. TCRdb redid the clone calls on the PCR reads using MiXCR. Clone size and V and J calls follow TCRdb, not the original study. The sample comprises tens of thousands of clones, roughly a quarter of which are singletons, and approximately 9.9% rests with the top ten. The CDR3 sequence is 12 residues long. Germline loops: CDR1 SGHTA, CDR2 FQGNSA. In regard to this clone: Germline and junction disagree at one end, which may indicate a read error.

The rearrangement links TRBV7-2 to TRBJ2-1, with unresolved D. This receptor was taken from a female donor with papillary thyroid cancer or a benign thyroid nodule (not recorded which). Some clones in this sample may be carry-over from other donors' samples. The sample consisted of blood. Written as DNA, the CDR3 is TGTGCCAGCAGCTTAATTGCCTATGAGCAGTTCTTT. It codes for CASSLIAYEQFF.